Each of the 21 T cell receptor beta chains below was sequenced from the same sample in a study of blood T cell repertoires in COVID-19 (TCRdb year 2020). The library relied on the immunoSEQ multiplex PCR assay. TCRdb's version of the immuneACCESS table is confined to in-frame rearrangements and falls short of the full clone set. An unresolved V gene accounts for under half of the shortfall where checked; the remainder is of unknown origin. Across this sample there are about 180,000 clones, with roughly 85% seen only once. Jointly, the top ten make up around 6.2% of the sample. The sequencing input was PBMCs or T cells enriched from blood (not recorded which). Receptors were obtained from a man in his forties or fifties who had recovered from COVID-19.

The J gene is TRBJ2-6, the V gene TRBV5-1; unclear D gene. This CDR3 comprises 16 residues. The germline CDR1 and CDR2 sequences are SGHRS and YFSETQ. V lost 5 bases to trimming and J lost 0 bases, with 12 bases between them. For the CDR3, the DNA is TGCGCCAGCAGTCTTCCGTCCGGCTCTGGGGCCAACGTCCTGACTTTC. It translates to CASSLPSGSGANVLTF.

The chain's CDR3 is CASSSRRQGKRDEQFF. For the CDR3, the DNA is TGTGCCAGCAGCTCTCGTCGGCAGGGTAAGAGAGATGAGCAGTTCTTC. The V gene is TRBV5-8, the J gene TRBJ2-1; tentative D call: TRBD1 (5 bases). The germline V gene has CDR1 SGHTS and CDR2 YDEGEE. The CDR3 is 16 residues long. V was shortened by 3 bases and J by 8 bases, with 21 bases between the two germline ends. Full variable domain (remainder filled in from reference TRBV5-8 and TRBJ2-1): EAGVTQSPTHLIKTRGQQATLRCSPISGHTSVYWYQQALGLGLQFLLWYDEGEERNRGNFPPRFSGRQFPNYSSELNVNALELEDSALYLCASSSRRQGKRDEQFFGPGTRLTVL.

A few counts support this clone. V usage is TRBV4-2 and J usage is TRBJ1-1, with D perhaps matching TRBD1 (5 bases). The CDR3 loop spans 15 amino acids. Germline-derived CDR1 and CDR2 are LGHNA and YNFKEQ. V was trimmed by 1 base and J by 1 base, leaving 10 bases between them. CDR3 region: CASSQGWGENTEAFF. In DNA form, the CDR3 reads TGTGCCAGCAGCCAAGGGTGGGGGGAGAACACTGAAGCTTTCTTT.

The V gene is TRBV6-4, the J gene TRBJ2-3, with TRBD2 identical over 13 bases. CDR3 size: 15 residues. CDR1 and CDR2 from the germline V gene are MRHNA and SNTAGT. With 8 bases clipped from V and 8 bases from J, the junction kept 10 bases outside the gene matches. The CDR3 coding sequence is TGTGCCAGCTCTGAACTAGCGGGGGGGCCCGGTACGCAGTATTTT. This translates into CASSELAGGPGTQYF.

The chain recombines TRBV6-5 with TRBJ1-5; the match to TRBD1 covers 7 bases. The length of the CDR3 is 12 residues. Germline CDR1 is MNHEY and CDR2 is SVGAGI. With 6 bases clipped from V and 8 bases from J, the junction kept 4 bases outside the gene matches. In nucleotides, the CDR3 is TGTGCCAGCAGACAGGGGACCGAGCCCCAGCATTTT. The encoded protein is CASRQGTEPQHF.

J is TRBJ1-5 and V is TRBV19, with TRBD1 as a possible D gene (5 bases). V lost 6 bases to trimming and J lost 1 base, with 13 bases between them. The germline CDR1 and CDR2 sequences are LNHDA and SQIVND (reference sequence). CDR3 length equals 15 residues. The CDR3 region is CASSTTGNSNQPQHF. For the CDR3, the DNA is TGTGCCAGTAGCACCACAGGAAACAGCAATCAGCCCCAGCATTTT.

The chain uses TRBV29-1 and TRBJ1-2, with 9 bases lining up with TRBD1. The CDR3 spans 13 residues. V shed 4 bases and J 4 bases; nucleotides not matched to a gene: 4. CDR1 is SQVTM, CDR2 ANQGSEA, per germline. The CDR3 nucleotides are TGCAGCGTTGTGGACAGGGGAGCCTATGGCTACACCTTC. The encoded protein is CSVVDRGAYGYTF. The full variable domain, completed using reference TRBV29-1 and TRBJ1-2, is SAVISQKPSRDICQRGTSLTIQCQVDSQVTMMFWYRQQPGQSLTLIATANQGSEATYESGFVIDKFPISRPNLTFSTLTVSNMSPEDSSIYLCSVVDRGAYGYTFGSGTRLTVV.

This clone has only one observation. The rearrangement links TRBV15 to TRBJ2-7; a possible D gene is TRBD2 (6 bases). This CDR3 region has 14 residues. With 8 bases removed from V and 6 bases from J, the gap between germline ends came to 20 bases. From germline, CDR1 is LNHNV and CDR2 YYDKDF (reference sequence). CDR3 nucleotides: TGTGCCACCCGAGGGGACTCCGGCTCTTCCGAGCAGTACTTC. The encoded protein is CATRGDSGSSEQYF. Looking up the rest from reference TRBV15 and TRBJ2-7 gives the full variable domain: DAMVIQNPRYQVTQFGKPVTLSCSQTLNHNVMYWYQQKSSQAPKLLFHYYDKDFNNEADTPDNFQSRRPNTSFCFLDIRSPGLGDTAMYLCATRGDSGSSEQYFGPGTRLTVT.

The rearrangement links TRBV9 to TRBJ1-5; 11 nucleotides agree with TRBD1. Germline CDR1 is SGDLS and CDR2 is YYNGEE. This CDR3 comprises 15 residues. V lost 4 bases and J lost 5; bases outside the gene matches: 5. This chain's CDR3 is CASSPGQGAYQPQHF. CDR3 coding DNA: TGTGCCAGCAGCCCTGGACAGGGGGCTTATCAGCCCCAGCATTTT.

The chain has TRBV27 and TRBJ2-7; 7 bases match TRBD2. Looked up from germline, CDR1 is MNHEY and CDR2 is SMNVEV (reference sequence). J lost 2 bases, V lost 6 bases, and 4 bases had no gene match. The CDR3 is made up of 13 amino acids. CDR3 region: CASSWTRTYEQYF. The CDR3 bases are TGTGCCAGCAGCTGGACTAGGACCTACGAGCAGTACTTC.

The chain couples TRBV9 to TRBJ1-5; D call uncertain. The CDR3 spans 15 residues. Per germline, CDR1 SGDLS and CDR2 YYNGEE. With 4 bases removed from V and 0 bases from J, the gap between germline ends came to 11 bases. Here the CDR3 reads CASSPQPDSNQPQHF. The CDR3 region has the DNA TGTGCCAGCAGCCCCCAACCAGATAGCAATCAGCCCCAGCATTTT.

Concerning this clone itself: This sample also contains other DNA sequences that code for the same CDR3. V is TRBV29-1 and J is TRBJ1-1; D might be TRBD1 (6 bases). CDR3 length: 12 amino acids. CDR1 and CDR2 from the germline V gene are SQVTM and ANQGSEA. V lost 4 bases to trimming and J lost 5 bases, with 11 bases between them. As DNA, the CDR3 is TGCAGCGTTGGGGGAGGGGGAACTGAAGCTTTCTTT. Its translation is CSVGGGGTEAFF.

Ten or more counts support this clone. The chain employs TRBV18 and TRBJ1-2; no reliable D call. The CDR3 has 16 residues. CDR1 is KGHSH, CDR2 LQKENI, per germline. V lost 3 bases and J lost 0, with 14 bases in between. CDR3: CASSPVHATSNYGYTF. The CDR3 nucleotides read TGTGCCAGCTCACCCGTCCATGCTACTTCTAACTATGGCTACACCTTC.

Comment on this clone: Different DNA sequences within this sample yield the same CDR3. The CDR3 loop reads CASSLGQSYEQYF. The CDR3 DNA sequence: TGTGCCAGCAGTTTGGGACAGTCCTACGAGCAGTACTTC. This sequence joins TRBV27 and TRBJ2-7, with 7 bases fitting TRBD1. The CDR3 contains 13 residues. Germline V lookup: CDR1 MNHEY, CDR2 SMNVEV (reference sequence). The ends lost 3 bases at V and 1 base at J; junction bases unmatched: 0.

The chain uses TRBV6-5 and TRBJ2-7; possibly TRBD1 for D (5 bases). Germline lookup yields CDR1 MNHEY and CDR2 SVGAGI. The V and J ends lost 6 bases and 6 bases respectively, with 12 bases between them. The CDR3 spans 12 residues. CDR3 nucleotide sequence: TGTGCCAGCAGATCCATCGACAGCGAGCAGTACTTC. Translating gives CASRSIDSEQYF.

The sample holds a few counts of this clone. This chain connects TRBV3-1 (or the pseudogene TRBV3-2) to TRBJ1-1; TRBD1 agrees at 7 bases. The ends lost 4 bases at V and 6 bases at J; junction bases unmatched: 11. The germline CDR1 and CDR2 sequences are LGHDT and YNNKEL (reference sequence). The CDR3 contains 15 residues. The CDR3 protein is CASSLFLAGGSEAFF. CDR3 nucleotides: TGTGCCAGCAGCCTCTTTTTGGCAGGGGGTTCTGAAGCTTTCTTT.

There are a few counts of this clone. The chain combines TRBV11-2 with TRBJ1-2, with D possibly being TRBD1 (5 bases). The CDR3 has 14 residues. V gave up 0 bases and J gave up 1 base, with 6 bases separating them. Per germline, CDR1 SGHAT and CDR2 FQNNGV. CDR3: CASSLEGVNYGYTF. CDR3 sequence (DNA): TGTGCCAGCAGCTTAGAAGGGGTTAACTATGGCTACACCTTC.

J is TRBJ2-7 and V is TRBV6-5; no clear D gene. The CDR3 consists of 10 residues. Germline CDR1 is MNHEY and CDR2 is SVGAGI. Trimming left V 8 bases short and J 4 bases short, with 6 bases between. CDR3 loop: CASGLYEQYF. The CDR3 bases are TGTGCCAGCGGCCTGTACGAGCAGTACTTC.

The chain is built from TRBV19 and TRBJ1-2; 8 bases match TRBD1. Germline assignment: CDR1 LNHDA and CDR2 SQIVND (reference sequence). V was clipped by 7 bases and J by 2 bases; unmatched bases: 12. This CDR3 spans 16 amino acids. The CDR3 spells CASTDLRTGSNYGYTF. The CDR3 DNA reads TGTGCCAGTACCGACCTCCGGACAGGGTCAAACTATGGCTACACCTTC.

The rearrangement joins TRBV3-1 (or the pseudogene TRBV3-2) to TRBJ1-6; tentative D call: TRBD1 (5 bases). V lost 0 bases, J lost 7 bases, and 16 bases lay in between. The germline gives CDR1 LGHDT, CDR2 YNNKEL (reference sequence). The CDR3 has 17 amino acids. CDR3 region: CASSQEVSTVSNSPLHF. DNA for the CDR3: TGTGCCAGCAGCCAAGAGGTATCGACAGTCTCAAATTCACCCCTCCACTTT.

The rearrangement joins TRBV19 to TRBJ1-6; D is uncertain. There are 14 residues in the CDR3. Trimming shortened V by 5 bases and J by 11 bases, and 16 bases separated the two germline ends. CDR1 and CDR2 from the germline V gene are LNHDA and SQIVND (reference sequence). Here the CDR3 DNA reads TGTGCCAGTAGTGTCAACAGCGGACCTCCACCCCTCCACTTT. Its translation is CASSVNSGPPPLHF.